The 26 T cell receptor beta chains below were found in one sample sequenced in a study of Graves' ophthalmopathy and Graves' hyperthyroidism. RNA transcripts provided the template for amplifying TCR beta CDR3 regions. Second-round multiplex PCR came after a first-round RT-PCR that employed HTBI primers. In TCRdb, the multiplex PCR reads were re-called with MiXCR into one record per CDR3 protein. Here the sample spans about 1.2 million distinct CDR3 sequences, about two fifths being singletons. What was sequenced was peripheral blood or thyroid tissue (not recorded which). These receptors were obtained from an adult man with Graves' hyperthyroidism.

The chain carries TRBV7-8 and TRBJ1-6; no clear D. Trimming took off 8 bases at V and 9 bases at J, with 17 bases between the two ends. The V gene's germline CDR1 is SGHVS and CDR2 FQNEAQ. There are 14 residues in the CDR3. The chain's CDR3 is CASVEAGPGSPLHF. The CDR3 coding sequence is TGTGCCAGCGTTGAGGCGGGTCCTGGTTCACCCCTCCACTTT.

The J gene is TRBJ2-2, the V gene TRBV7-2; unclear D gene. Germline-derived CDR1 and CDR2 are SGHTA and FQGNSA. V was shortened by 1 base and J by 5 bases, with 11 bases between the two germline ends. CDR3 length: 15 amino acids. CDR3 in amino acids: CASSLDNNPTGELFF. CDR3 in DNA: TGTGCCAGCAGCTTAGACAACAACCCGACCGGGGAGCTGTTTTTT.

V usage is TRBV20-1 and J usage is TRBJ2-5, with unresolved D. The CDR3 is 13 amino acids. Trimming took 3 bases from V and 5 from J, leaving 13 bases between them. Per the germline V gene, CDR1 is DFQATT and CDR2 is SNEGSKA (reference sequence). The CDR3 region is CSARKGLPETQYF. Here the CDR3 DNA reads TGCAGTGCTAGGAAGGGCCTTCCCGAGACCCAGTACTTC.

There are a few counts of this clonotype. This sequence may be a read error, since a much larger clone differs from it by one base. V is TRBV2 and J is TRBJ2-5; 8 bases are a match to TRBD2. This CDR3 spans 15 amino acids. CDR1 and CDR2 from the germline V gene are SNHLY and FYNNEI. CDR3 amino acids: CASSQGTRAEETQYF. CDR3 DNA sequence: TGCGCCAGCAGCCAAGGGACTAGGGCGGAAGAGACCCAGTACTTC.

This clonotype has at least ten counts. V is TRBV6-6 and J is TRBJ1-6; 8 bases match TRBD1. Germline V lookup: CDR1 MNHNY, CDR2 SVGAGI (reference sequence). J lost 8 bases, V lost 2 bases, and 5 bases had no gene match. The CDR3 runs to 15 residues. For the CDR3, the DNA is TGTGCCAGCAGTTACCGGACAGGGCGACATTCACCCCTCCACTTT. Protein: CASSYRTGRHSPLHF.

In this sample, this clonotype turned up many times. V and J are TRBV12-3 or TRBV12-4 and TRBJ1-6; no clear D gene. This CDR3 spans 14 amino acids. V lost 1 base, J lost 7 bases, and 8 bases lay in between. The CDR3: CASSLGWENSPLHF. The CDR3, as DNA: TGTGCCAGCAGTTTAGGATGGGAGAATTCACCCCTCCACTTT.

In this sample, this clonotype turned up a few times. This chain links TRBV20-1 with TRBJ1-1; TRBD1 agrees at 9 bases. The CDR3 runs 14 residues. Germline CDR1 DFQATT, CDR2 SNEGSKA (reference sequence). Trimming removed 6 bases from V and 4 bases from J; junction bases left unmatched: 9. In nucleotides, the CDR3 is TGCAGTGCCCGGGACAGGGTAGTAAGCACTGAAGCTTTCTTT. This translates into CSARDRVVSTEAFF.

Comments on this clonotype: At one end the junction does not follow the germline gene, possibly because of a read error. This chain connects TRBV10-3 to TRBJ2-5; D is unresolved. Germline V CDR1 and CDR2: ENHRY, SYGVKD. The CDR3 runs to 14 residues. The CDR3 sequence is CASSSRDLQETQYF. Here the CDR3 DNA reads TGTGCCAGCAGTAGCCGCGATCTTCAAGAGACCCAGTACTTC.

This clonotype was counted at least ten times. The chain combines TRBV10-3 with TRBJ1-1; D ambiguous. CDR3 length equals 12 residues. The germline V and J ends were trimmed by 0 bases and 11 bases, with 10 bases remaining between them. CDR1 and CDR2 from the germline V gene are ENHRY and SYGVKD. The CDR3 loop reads CAISESDRRAFF. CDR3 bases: TGTGCCATCAGTGAGTCTGACCGAAGGGCTTTCTTT.

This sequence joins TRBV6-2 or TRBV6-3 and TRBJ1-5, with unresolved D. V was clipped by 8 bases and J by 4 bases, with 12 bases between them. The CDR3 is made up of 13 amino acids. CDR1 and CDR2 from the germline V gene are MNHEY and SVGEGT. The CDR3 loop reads CASLQRGNQPQHF. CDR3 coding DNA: TGTGCCAGCTTACAGCGAGGGAATCAGCCCCAGCATTTT.

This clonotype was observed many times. The CDR3 region has the DNA TGCAGTGCTCCATTAGTCGGGACAGAAGCCTACGAGCAGTACTTC. Amino acids: CSAPLVGTEAYEQYF. This rearrangement joins TRBV20-1 to TRBJ2-7, with 7 bases fitting TRBD1. Germline trimming cut 5 bases from V and 2 bases from J; bases unmatched to any gene: 12. CDR1 and CDR2 from the germline V gene are DFQATT and SNEGSKA (reference sequence). This CDR3 is built from 15 residues.

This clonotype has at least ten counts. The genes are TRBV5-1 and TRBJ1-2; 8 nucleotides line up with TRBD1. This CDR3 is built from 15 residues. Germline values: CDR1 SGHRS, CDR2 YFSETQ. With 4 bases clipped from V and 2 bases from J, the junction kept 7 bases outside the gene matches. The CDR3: CASSGGTGGNYGYTF. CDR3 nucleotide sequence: TGCGCCAGCAGCGGCGGGACAGGAGGCAACTATGGCTACACCTTC.

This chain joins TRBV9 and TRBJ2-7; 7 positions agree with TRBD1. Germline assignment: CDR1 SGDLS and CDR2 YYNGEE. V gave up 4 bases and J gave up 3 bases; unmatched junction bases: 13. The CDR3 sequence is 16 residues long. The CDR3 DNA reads TGTGCCAGCAGCCAACACAGGGGTGGTTCCAGCTACGAGCAGTACTTC. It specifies CASSQHRGGSSYEQYF.

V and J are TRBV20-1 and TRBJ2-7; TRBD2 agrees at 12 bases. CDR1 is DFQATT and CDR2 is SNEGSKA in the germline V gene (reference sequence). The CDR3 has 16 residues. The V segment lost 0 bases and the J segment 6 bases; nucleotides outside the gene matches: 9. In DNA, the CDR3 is TGCAGTGCTAGAGACGAGCTAGCGGGAGGGCCTAGCGAGCAGTACTTC. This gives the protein CSARDELAGGPSEQYF.

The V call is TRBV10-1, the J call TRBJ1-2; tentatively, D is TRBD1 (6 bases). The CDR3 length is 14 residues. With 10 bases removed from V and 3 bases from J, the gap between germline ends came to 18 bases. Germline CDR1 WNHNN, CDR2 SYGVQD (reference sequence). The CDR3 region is CAIPKSYRDYGYTF. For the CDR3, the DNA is TGCGCCATCCCGAAATCGTACAGGGACTATGGCTACACCTTC.

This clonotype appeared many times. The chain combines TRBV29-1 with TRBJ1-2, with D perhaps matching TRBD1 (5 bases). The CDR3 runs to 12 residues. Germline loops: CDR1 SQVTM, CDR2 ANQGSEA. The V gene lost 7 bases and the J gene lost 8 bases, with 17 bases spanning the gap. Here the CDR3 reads CSAPTDLMGYTF. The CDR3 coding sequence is TGCAGCGCCCCGACAGATCTTATGGGCTACACCTTC.

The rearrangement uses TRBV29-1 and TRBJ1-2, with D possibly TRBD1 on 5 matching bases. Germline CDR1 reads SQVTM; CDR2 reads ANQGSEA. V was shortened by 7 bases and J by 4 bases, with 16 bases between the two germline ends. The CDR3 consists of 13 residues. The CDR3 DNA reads TGCAGCGAAATGGGGGACGGAAGCTATGGCTACACCTTC. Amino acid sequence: CSEMGDGSYGYTF.

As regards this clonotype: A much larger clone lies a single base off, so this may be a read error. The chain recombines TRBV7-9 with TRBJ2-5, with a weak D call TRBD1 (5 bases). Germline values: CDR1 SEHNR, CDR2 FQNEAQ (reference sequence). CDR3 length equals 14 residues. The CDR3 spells CASSSRQPPQTQHF. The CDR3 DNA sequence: TGTGCCAGCAGCTCCCGACAGCCTCCCCAGACCCAGCACTTC. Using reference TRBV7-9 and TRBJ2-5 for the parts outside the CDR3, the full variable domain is DTGVSQNPRHKITKRGQNVTFRCDPISEHNRLYWYRQTLGQGPEFLTYFQNEAQLEKSRLLSDRFSAERPKGSFSTLEIQRTEQGDSAMYLCASSSRQPPQTQHFGPGTRLLVL.

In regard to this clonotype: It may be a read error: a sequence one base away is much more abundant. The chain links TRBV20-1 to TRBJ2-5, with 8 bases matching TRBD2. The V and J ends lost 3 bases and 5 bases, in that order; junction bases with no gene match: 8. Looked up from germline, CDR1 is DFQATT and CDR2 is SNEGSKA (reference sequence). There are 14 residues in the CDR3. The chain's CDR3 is CSARGTRGIETQYF. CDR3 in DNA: TGCAGTGCTAGGGGGACTAGGGGGATCGAGACCCAGTACTTC.

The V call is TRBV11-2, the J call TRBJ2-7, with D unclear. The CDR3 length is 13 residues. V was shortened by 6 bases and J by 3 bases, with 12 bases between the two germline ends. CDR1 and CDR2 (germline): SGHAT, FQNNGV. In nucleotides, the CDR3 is TGTGCCAGCAGTGAGACCCGACACTACGAGCAGTACTTC. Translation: CASSETRHYEQYF.

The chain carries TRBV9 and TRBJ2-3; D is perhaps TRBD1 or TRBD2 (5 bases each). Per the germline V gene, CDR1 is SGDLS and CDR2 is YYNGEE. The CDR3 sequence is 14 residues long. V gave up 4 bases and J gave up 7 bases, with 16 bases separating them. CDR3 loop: CASSPPSEGYTQYF. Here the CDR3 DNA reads TGTGCCAGCAGCCCCCCCAGCGAGGGGTATACGCAGTATTTT.

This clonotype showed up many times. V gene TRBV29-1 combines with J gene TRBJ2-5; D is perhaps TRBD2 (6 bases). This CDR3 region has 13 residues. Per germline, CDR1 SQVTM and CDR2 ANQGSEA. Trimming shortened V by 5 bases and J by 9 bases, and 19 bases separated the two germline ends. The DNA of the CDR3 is TGCAGCGTTTTTCGCCGCCGGGAGTGGTCCCAGTACTTC. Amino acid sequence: CSVFRRREWSQYF.

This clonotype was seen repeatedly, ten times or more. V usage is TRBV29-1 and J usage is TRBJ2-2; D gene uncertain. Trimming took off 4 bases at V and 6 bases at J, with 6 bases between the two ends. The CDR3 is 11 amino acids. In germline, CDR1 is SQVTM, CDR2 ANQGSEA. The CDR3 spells CSVGVAGELFF. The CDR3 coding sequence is TGCAGCGTTGGGGTGGCCGGGGAGCTGTTTTTT.

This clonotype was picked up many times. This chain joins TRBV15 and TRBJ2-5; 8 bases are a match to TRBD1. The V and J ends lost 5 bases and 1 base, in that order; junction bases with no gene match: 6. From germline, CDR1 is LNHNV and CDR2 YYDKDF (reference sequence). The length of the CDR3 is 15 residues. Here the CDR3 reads CATSGRQGTQETQYF. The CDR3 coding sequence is TGTGCCACCAGCGGTAGACAGGGGACCCAAGAGACCCAGTACTTC.

DNA of the CDR3: TGTGCCAGCAGCGTCCCGAGCCCCAGCGGTGGCTACACCTTC. Translating it yields CASSVPSPSGGYTF. This chain uses TRBV9 with TRBJ1-2; the D is unclear. Looked up from germline, CDR1 is SGDLS and CDR2 is YYNGEE. CDR3 length equals 14 residues. Deletions cut 2 bases from V and 7 bases from J, with 15 bases between.

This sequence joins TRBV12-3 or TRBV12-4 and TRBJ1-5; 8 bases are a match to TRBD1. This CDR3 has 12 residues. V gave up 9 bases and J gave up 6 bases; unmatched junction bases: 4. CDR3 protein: CASRDRFQPQHF. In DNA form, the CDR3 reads TGTGCCAGTCGGGACAGGTTTCAGCCCCAGCATTTT.